One sample yielded the 21 T cell receptor beta chains listed below, sequenced in a study of blood T cell repertoires in COVID-19. The assay was immunoSEQ multiplex PCR, and TCRdb's table has in-frame clones only and misses some. The sample lists under 150,000 clones; about 83% were seen once. Sequencing was carried out using PBMCs or T cells enriched from blood (not recorded which). Every receptor here comes from a woman in her forties or fifties who had been exposed to COVID-19.

The V call is TRBV12-3 or TRBV12-4, the J call TRBJ1-2; unclear D gene. CDR3 length equals 13 residues. Trimming cost V 5 bases and J 8 bases, with 15 bases left between them. CDR3 residues: CASSPTPRGGYTF. DNA of the CDR3: TGTGCCAGCAGTCCGACCCCAAGAGGAGGCTACACCTTC.

The V and J genes are TRBV18 and TRBJ2-7; TRBD1 agrees at 7 bases. Germline-derived CDR1 and CDR2 are KGHSH and LQKENI. This CDR3 is built from 13 residues. The junction had 3 bases not matched to a gene; V was cut back by 4 bases and J by 3 bases. The CDR3 spells CASSLRQGYEQYF. The CDR3 DNA reads TGTGCCAGCTCACTGAGACAGGGCTACGAGCAGTACTTC.

This sequence joins TRBV7-6 and TRBJ1-6; a possible D gene is TRBD1 (6 bases). This CDR3 comprises 15 residues. With 5 bases removed from V and 7 bases from J, the gap between germline ends came to 15 bases. CDR1 is SGHVS and CDR2 is FNYEAQ in the germline V gene. CDR3 sequence (DNA): TGTGCCAGCAGCCCACGAGGGGGTCCAAATTCACCCCTCCACTTT. It codes for CASSPRGGPNSPLHF.

The chain uses TRBV19 and TRBJ1-1, with 9 bases that match TRBD1. The CDR3 consists of 16 residues. The J segment lost 0 bases and the V segment lost 4 bases, leaving 6 bases of the junction unmatched. Germline V gene lookup returns CDR1 LNHDA and CDR2 SQIVND (reference sequence). The CDR3 coding sequence is TGTGCCAGTAGTACCAGACAGGGGGGTATGAACACTGAAGCTTTCTTT. Protein sequence: CASSTRQGGMNTEAFF.

The chain has TRBV19 and TRBJ1-2; D not certain. Germline-derived CDR1 and CDR2 are LNHDA and SQIVND (reference sequence). V lost 3 bases, J lost 6 bases, and 14 bases lay in between. This CDR3 comprises 14 residues. DNA of the CDR3: TGTGCCAGTAGTATCGCCGCTATACCAAATGGCTACACCTTC. Protein sequence: CASSIAAIPNGYTF.

This clone appeared once. The gene calls are TRBV25-1 and TRBJ2-1; 8 bases agree with TRBD1. From germline, CDR1 is MGHDK and CDR2 SYGVNS. With 8 bases clipped from V and 5 bases from J, the junction kept 14 bases outside the gene matches. This CDR3 has 16 residues. Here the CDR3 reads CASRNYGQGPNNEQFF. CDR3 sequence (DNA): TGTGCCAGCCGAAACTACGGACAGGGCCCCAACAATGAGCAGTTCTTC.

J is TRBJ2-5 and V is TRBV19; 9 bases fit TRBD2. The CDR3 totals 17 residues. Trimming cost V 3 bases and J 4 bases; bases outside gene matches: 12. Germline V gene lookup returns CDR1 LNHDA and CDR2 SQIVND (reference sequence). In nucleotides, the CDR3 is TGTGCCAGTAGTATTGGGGAAGTAGCGGGAGTTGGAGAGACCCAGTACTTC. Protein sequence: CASSIGEVAGVGETQYF.

This sequence joins TRBV7-9 and TRBJ1-5, with D perhaps TRBD1 (6 bases). V was clipped by 5 bases and J by 6 bases, with 14 bases between them. Germline loops: CDR1 SEHNR, CDR2 FQNEAQ (reference sequence). The CDR3 length is 14 residues. CDR3 sequence: CASSKQGLGQPQHF. In nucleotides, the CDR3 is TGTGCCAGCAGCAAACAGGGTCTCGGTCAGCCCCAGCATTTT.

The J gene is TRBJ2-1, the V gene TRBV2, with 13 bases matching TRBD2. CDR3 length: 17 residues. The V segment lost 9 bases and the J segment 1 base; nucleotides outside the gene matches: 9. From germline, CDR1 is SNHLY and CDR2 FYNNEI. The DNA for the CDR3 is TGTGCCAGGGAGTCCGGGACTAGCGGGAATTCCTACAATGAGCAGTTCTTC. Its protein product is CARESGTSGNSYNEQFF.

V gene TRBV7-8 combines with J gene TRBJ2-7; possibly TRBD1 for D (5 bases). CDR1 SGHVS and CDR2 FQNEAQ come from the germline V gene. The V and J ends lost 1 base and 2 bases respectively, with 12 bases between them. The CDR3 sequence is 15 residues long. CDR3 sequence (DNA): TGTGCCAGCAGCTTAGAAGGGCAGGGCCCCTACGAGCAGTACTTC. Translation gives CASSLEGQGPYEQYF.

J is TRBJ1-2 and V is TRBV12-3 or TRBV12-4; perhaps TRBD1 as D (6 bases). There are 13 residues in the CDR3. The V gene lost 6 bases and the J gene lost 7 bases, with 15 bases spanning the gap. As DNA, the CDR3 is TGTGCCAGCAGCCCGGACAGCTCCTTTGGCTACACCTTC. Its protein is CASSPDSSFGYTF.

V and J are TRBV23-1 and TRBJ2-4; 9 bases match TRBD1. TRBV23-1 is noted as an ORF with a role that remains uncertain. The V gene end was trimmed by 6 bases and the J gene end by 6 bases; junction bases not matched to a gene: 3. The CDR3 runs to 13 residues. The CDR3 DNA reads as TGCGCCAGCAGACCGGGACAGGGAAACATTCAGTACTTC. It specifies CASRPGQGNIQYF.

This clone was recorded once. The J gene is TRBJ2-1, the V gene TRBV10-1; possibly TRBD2 for D (5 bases). Germline V gene lookup returns CDR1 WNHNN and CDR2 SYGVQD (reference sequence). This CDR3 has 13 amino acids. V lost 3 bases and J lost 9, with 12 bases in between. This CDR3 reads CASSEIPRGEQFF. CDR3 nucleotide sequence: TGCGCCAGCAGTGAAATCCCCCGGGGTGAGCAGTTCTTC.

The chain uses TRBV18 and TRBJ1-1, with D possibly TRBD1 on 6 matching bases. There are 15 residues in the CDR3. Trimming removed 3 bases from V and 6 bases from J, with 17 bases in between. Germline V gene data show CDR1 as KGHSH and CDR2 as LQKENI. In DNA form, the CDR3 reads TGTGCCAGCTCACCGGCCCGAACAGGGTCCCCTGAAGCTTTCTTT. Amino acids: CASSPARTGSPEAFF.

The chain carries TRBV7-2 and TRBJ2-3, with 8 bases lining up with TRBD2. V was clipped by 3 bases and J by 3 bases; unmatched bases: 5. Germline V gene lookup returns CDR1 SGHTA and CDR2 FQGNSA. The CDR3 has 15 residues. Written as DNA, the CDR3 is TGTGCCAGCAGCTTTACCAGCGGGAGAACAGATACGCAGTATTTT. Translation gives CASSFTSGRTDTQYF. The variable domain in full, with the rest retrieved from reference TRBV7-2 and TRBJ2-3, is GAGVSQSPSNKVTEKGKDVELRCDPISGHTALYWYRQSLGQGLEFLIYFQGNSAPDKSGLPSDRFSAERTGGSVSTLTIQRTQQEDSAVYLCASSFTSGRTDTQYFGPGTRLTVL.

The chain is built from TRBV5-5 and TRBJ2-5, with 8 positions matching TRBD2. J was trimmed by 3 bases and V by 7 bases; bases with no gene match: 8. Per the germline V gene, CDR1 is SGHKS and CDR2 is YYEKEE (reference sequence). The CDR3 contains 14 residues. The CDR3 reads CASGWGTREETQYF. CDR3 in DNA: TGTGCCAGCGGATGGGGGACTAGAGAAGAGACCCAGTACTTC.

The J gene is TRBJ2-1, the V gene TRBV11-3; possibly TRBD1 for D (6 bases). Trimming left V 6 bases short and J 5 bases short, with 14 bases between. Germline CDR1 SGHNT, CDR2 YENEEA. The CDR3 is made up of 14 amino acids. CDR3 nucleotide sequence: TGTGCCAGCAGACCTCGTACAGGGAACAATGAGCAGTTCTTC. This codes for CASRPRTGNNEQFF. Full variable domain (missing parts from reference TRBV11-3 and TRBJ2-1): EAGVVQSPRYKIIEKKQPVAFWCNPISGHNTLYWYLQNLGQGPELLIRYENEEAVDDSQLPKDRFSAERLKGVDSTLKIQPAELGDSAVYLCASRPRTGNNEQFFGPGTRLTVL.

The V call is TRBV6-5, the J call TRBJ2-1; D ambiguous. The CDR3 sequence is 14 residues long. Trimming removed 10 bases at V and 1 base at J, with 14 bases between. Germline values: CDR1 MNHEY, CDR2 SVGAGI. CDR3 residues: CATMNGFSYNEQFF. The CDR3, as DNA: TGTGCCACCATGAACGGGTTTTCCTACAATGAGCAGTTCTTC.

The rearrangement joins TRBV15 to TRBJ1-2, with D possibly TRBD1 on 6 matching bases. The V end was cut by 0 bases, the J end by 4 bases, with 12 bases between. Germline loops: CDR1 LNHNV, CDR2 YYDKDF (reference sequence). CDR3 size: 15 residues. The CDR3, as DNA: TGTGCCACCAGCAGAGATAGGGGGTCGGGCTATGGCTACACCTTC. It codes for CATSRDRGSGYGYTF.

The V gene is TRBV7-6, the J gene TRBJ2-2; 8 positions match TRBD2. The trim removed 2 bases at V and 5 bases at J, leaving 7 bases unmatched. This CDR3 spans 16 amino acids. The germline V gene encodes CDR1 SGHVS and CDR2 FNYEAQ. DNA for the CDR3: TGTGCCAGCAGCTTAAGCGGGGGATTCGGGACCGGGGAGCTGTTTTTT. Translated: CASSLSGGFGTGELFF.

The chain has TRBV7-9 and TRBJ1-4, with 9 bases fitting TRBD1. Germline V lookup: CDR1 SEHNR, CDR2 FQNEAQ (reference sequence). Losses at the gene ends were 0 bases for V and 5 bases for J; bases not matched to a gene: 1. This CDR3 contains 15 residues. The DNA for the CDR3 is TGTGCCAGCAGCTTAGCCGGGACAGGGAATGAAAAACTGTTTTTT. Its protein is CASSLAGTGNEKLFF.